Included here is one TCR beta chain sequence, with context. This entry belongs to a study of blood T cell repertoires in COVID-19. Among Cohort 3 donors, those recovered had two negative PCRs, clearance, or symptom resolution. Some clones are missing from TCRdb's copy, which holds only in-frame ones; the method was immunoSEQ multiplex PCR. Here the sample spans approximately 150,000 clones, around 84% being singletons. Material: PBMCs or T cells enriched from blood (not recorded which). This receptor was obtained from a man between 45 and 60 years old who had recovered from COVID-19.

CDR3 region: CASSLFEQLTDTQYF. The CDR3 DNA is TGTGCCAGCAGCTTATTTGAACAGCTCACAGATACGCAGTATTTT. The chain links TRBV7-8 to TRBJ2-3; the D is unclear. Per germline, CDR1 SGHVS and CDR2 FQNEAQ. The ends were cut back, 2 bases at V and 2 bases at J, with 11 bases in the middle. The CDR3 is 15 amino acids. Drawing the rest from reference TRBV7-8 and TRBJ2-3, the complete variable domain is GAGVSQSPRYKVAKRGQDVALRCDPISGHVSLFWYQQALGQGPEFLTYFQNEAQLDKSGLPSDRFFAERPEGSVSTLKIQRTQQEDSAVYLCASSLFEQLTDTQYFGPGTRLTVL.